The rows below give T cell receptor beta chains drawn from one sample of a study of T cells after posttransplantation cyclophosphamide. Using immunoSEQ multiplex PCR, the repertoire was profiled, and TCRdb retains in-frame clones only, with some absent. Of roughly 20,000 clones in the sample, approximately 98% were seen once. The sample consisted of naive CD4+ T cells sorted from PBMCs. These receptors were collected from a man aged 35 to 55 in good health, CMV-negative, and a related stem cell transplant donor. The conserved cysteine and the conserved F or W are not part of the CDR3 here. Size is stated for part of the rows, as once, few or many counts, or as a class when the clone is expanded.

J: TRBJ2-5
size: -
V: TRBV5-1
CDR3: ASSLALNQETQY

J: TRBJ2-7
size: -
V: TRBV15
CDR3: ATSRARGASYEQY

J: TRBJ2-4
size: -
V: TRBV6-1
CDR3: ASTGLAKNIQY

J: TRBJ2-7
size: -
V: TRBV5-1
CDR3: ASSSSTATLYEQY

J: TRBJ2-1
size: -
V: TRBV5-5
CDR3: ASSFIYNEQF

J: TRBJ1-6
size: -
V: TRBV7-2
CDR3: ASTDSAYNSPLH

J: TRBJ1-2
size: -
V: TRBV28
CDR3: ASSPSPLEGYT

J: TRBJ2-7
size: -
V: TRBV6-1
CDR3: ASEEVVSYEQY

J: TRBJ2-1
size: -
V: TRBV18
CDR3: ASSPGTGGAEQF

J: TRBJ2-1
size: -
V: TRBV7-3
CDR3: ASSVRESSYNEQF

J: TRBJ1-4
size: -
V: TRBV6-5
CDR3: ASSYRGLNEKLF

J: TRBJ2-2
size: once
V: TRBV28
CDR3: ASSFSGTANTGELF

J: -
size: -
V: TRBV19
CDR3: ASSIDGQGVPYEQY

J: TRBJ1-2
size: once
V: TRBV2
CDR3: ASSVMRSNYGYT

J: TRBJ2-5
size: -
V: TRBV4-3
CDR3: ASSQDLGRAETQY

J: TRBJ2-7
size: -
V: TRBV11-3
CDR3: ASSPDNSYEQY

J: TRBJ2-7
size: once
V: TRBV4-2
CDR3: ASSQEEAGAEEQY

J: TRBJ2-1
size: -
V: TRBV25-1
CDR3: ASSETGRGYNEQF

J: TRBJ1-1
size: -
V: TRBV5-4
CDR3: ASSFPGQGGVNTEAF

J: TRBJ2-2
size: once
V: TRBV10-3
CDR3: AMGLAGPTGELF

J: TRBJ1-3
size: -
V: TRBV29-1
CDR3: SVGVGGSGNTIY

J: TRBJ2-3
size: -
V: TRBV27
CDR3: ASSPQRADTQY

J: TRBJ1-1
size: -
V: TRBV5-1
CDR3: ASSSGTGDTEAF